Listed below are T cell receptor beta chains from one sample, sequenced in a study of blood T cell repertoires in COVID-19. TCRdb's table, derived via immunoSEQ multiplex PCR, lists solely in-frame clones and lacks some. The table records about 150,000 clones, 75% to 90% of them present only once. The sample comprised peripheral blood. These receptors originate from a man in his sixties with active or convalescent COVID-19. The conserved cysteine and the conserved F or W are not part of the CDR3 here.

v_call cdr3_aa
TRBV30 AWSVRNYGYT
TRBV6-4 ASSEFESPSLMNTEAF
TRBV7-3 ASSLMTSGGAAEYNEQF
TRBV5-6 ASSPGLAKADTQY
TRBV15 ATSRDRGSNQPQH
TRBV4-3 ASSRFTTAPNEKLF
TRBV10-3 AIRGDFMNTEAF
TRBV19 ASSSGQRTGELF
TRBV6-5 ASSYRRRESYT
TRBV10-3 AISERGVGETQY
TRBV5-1 ASSSDRVGYT
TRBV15 ATSREEGRDTQY
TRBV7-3 ASSLNGRAAGGGYT
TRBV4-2 ASSRGVTYEQY
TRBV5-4 ASSYAGTSSYEQY
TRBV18 ASSAANYGYT
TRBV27 ASSPHDRRVLT
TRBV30 AGGQGAEAF
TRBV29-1 SASTGDRQPQH
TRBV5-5 ASSPGQGLGEAF
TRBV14 ASSQKKLDPGNIQY
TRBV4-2 ASSQEGAGNQPQH
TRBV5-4 ASSLAGGEMNYGYT
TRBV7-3 ASSSSTWTGTNTEAF
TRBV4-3 ASSQEQRSTDTQY
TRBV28 ASSTGGSWAPLH
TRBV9 ASSPRGTSGEPYQPYNEQF
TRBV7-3 ASSSTSGTSNEQF
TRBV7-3 ASSSWTGEQY
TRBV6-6 ASSYSGSSGSRELF